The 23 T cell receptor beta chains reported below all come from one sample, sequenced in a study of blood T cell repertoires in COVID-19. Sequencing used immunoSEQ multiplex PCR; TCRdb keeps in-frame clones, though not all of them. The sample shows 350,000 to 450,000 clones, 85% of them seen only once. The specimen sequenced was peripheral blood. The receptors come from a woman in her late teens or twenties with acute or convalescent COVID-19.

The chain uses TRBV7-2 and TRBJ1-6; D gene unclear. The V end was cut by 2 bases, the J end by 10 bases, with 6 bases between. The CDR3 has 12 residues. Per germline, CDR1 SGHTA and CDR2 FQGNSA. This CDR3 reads CASSLRASPLHF. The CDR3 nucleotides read TGTGCCAGCAGCTTAAGAGCGTCACCCCTCCACTTT. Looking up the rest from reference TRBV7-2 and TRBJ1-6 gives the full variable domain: GAGVSQSPSNKVTEKGKDVELRCDPISGHTALYWYRQSLGQGLEFLIYFQGNSAPDKSGLPSDRFSAERTGGSVSTLTIQRTQQEDSAVYLCASSLRASPLHFGNGTRLTVT.

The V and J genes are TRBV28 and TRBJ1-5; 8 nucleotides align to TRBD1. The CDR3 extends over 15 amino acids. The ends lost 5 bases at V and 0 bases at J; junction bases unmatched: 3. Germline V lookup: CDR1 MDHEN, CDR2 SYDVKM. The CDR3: CASSRTGNSNQPQHF. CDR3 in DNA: TGTGCCAGCAGTAGGACAGGGAATAGCAATCAGCCCCAGCATTTT.

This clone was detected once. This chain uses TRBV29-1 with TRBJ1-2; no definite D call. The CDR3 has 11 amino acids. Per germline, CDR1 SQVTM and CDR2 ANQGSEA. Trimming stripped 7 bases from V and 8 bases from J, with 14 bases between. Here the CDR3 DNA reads TGCAGCGCCCTTGAGGGTGGCGGCTACACCTTC. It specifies CSALEGGGYTF.

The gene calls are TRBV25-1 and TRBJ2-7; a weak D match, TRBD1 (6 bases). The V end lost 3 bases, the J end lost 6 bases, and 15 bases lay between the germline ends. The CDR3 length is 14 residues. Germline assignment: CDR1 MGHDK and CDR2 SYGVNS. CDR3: CASSDGTGFSEQYF. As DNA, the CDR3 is TGTGCCAGCAGTGACGGCACAGGGTTCTCCGAGCAGTACTTC.

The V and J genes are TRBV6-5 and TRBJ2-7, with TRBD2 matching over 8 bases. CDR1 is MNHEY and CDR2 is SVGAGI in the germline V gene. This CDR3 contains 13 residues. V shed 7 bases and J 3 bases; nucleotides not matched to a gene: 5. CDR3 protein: CASKGGGYYEQYF. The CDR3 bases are TGTGCCAGCAAGGGCGGGGGGTACTACGAGCAGTACTTC.

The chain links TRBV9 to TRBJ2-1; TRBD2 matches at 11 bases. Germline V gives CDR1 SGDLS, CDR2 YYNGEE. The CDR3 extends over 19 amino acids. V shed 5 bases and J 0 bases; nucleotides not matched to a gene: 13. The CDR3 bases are TGTGCCAGCAGTGACCAAATAGCGGGAGGGCCAGACTCCTACAATGAGCAGTTCTTC. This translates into CASSDQIAGGPDSYNEQFF.

CDR3 nucleotides: TGCGCCAGCAGCGGTACACAGAACACTGAAGCTTTCTTT. It codes for CASSGTQNTEAFF. The chain is built from TRBV5-1 and TRBJ1-1, with D uncertain. The CDR3 is 13 amino acids. Trimming removed 4 bases from V and 1 base from J, with 8 bases in between. From germline, CDR1 is SGHRS and CDR2 YFSETQ.

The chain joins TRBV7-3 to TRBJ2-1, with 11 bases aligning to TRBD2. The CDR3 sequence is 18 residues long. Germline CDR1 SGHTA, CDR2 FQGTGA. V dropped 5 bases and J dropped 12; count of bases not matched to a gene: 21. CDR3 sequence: CASSPPNGETSGTRRQFF. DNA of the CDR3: TGTGCCAGCAGCCCCCCGAACGGGGAGACTAGCGGGACCCGGCGGCAGTTCTTC. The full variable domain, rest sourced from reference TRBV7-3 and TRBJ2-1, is GAGVSQTPSNKVTEKGKYVELRCDPISGHTALYWYRQSLGQGPEFLIYFQGTGAADDSGLPNDRFFAVRPEGSVSTLKIQRTERGDSAVYLCASSPPNGETSGTRRQFFGPGTRLTVL.

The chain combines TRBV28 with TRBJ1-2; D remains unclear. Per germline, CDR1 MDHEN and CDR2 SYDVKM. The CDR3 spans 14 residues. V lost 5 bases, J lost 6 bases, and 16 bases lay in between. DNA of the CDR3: TGTGCCAGCAGTCAACGGACCCTAGCCCATGGCTACACCTTC. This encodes CASSQRTLAHGYTF.

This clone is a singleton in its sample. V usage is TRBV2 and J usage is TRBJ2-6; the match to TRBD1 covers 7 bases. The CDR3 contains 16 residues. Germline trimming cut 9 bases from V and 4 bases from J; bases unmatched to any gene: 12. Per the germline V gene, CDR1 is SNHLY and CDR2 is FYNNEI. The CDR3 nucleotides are TGTGCCAGATCCGGGACAGCCTCGGGAGGGGCCAACGTCCTGACTTTC. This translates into CARSGTASGGANVLTF. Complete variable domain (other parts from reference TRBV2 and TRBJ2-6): EPEVTQTPSHQVTQMGQEVILRCVPISNHLYFYWYRQILGQKVEFLVSFYNNEISEKSEIFDDQFSVERPDGSNFTLKIRSTKLEDSAMYFCARSGTASGGANVLTFGAGSRLTVL.

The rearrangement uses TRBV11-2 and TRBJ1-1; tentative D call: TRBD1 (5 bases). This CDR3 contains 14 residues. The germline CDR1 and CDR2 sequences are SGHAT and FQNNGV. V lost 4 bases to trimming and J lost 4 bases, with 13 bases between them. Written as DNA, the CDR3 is TGTGCCAGCAGCTCCCCGGGGGGGAGCACTGAAGCTTTCTTT. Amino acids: CASSSPGGSTEAFF. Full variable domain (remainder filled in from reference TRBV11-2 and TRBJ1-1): EAGVAQSPRYKIIEKRQSVAFWCNPISGHATLYWYQQILGQGPKLLIQFQNNGVVDDSQLPKDRFSAERLKGVDSTLKIQPAKLEDSAVYLCASSSPGGSTEAFFGQGTRLTVV.

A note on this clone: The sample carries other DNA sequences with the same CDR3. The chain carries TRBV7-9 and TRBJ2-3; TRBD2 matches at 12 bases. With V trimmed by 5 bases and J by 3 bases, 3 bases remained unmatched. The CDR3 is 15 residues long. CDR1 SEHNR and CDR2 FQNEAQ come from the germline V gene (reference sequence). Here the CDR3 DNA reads TGTGCCAGCAGCCTAGGACTAGCGGGGACAGATACGCAGTATTTT. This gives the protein CASSLGLAGTDTQYF.

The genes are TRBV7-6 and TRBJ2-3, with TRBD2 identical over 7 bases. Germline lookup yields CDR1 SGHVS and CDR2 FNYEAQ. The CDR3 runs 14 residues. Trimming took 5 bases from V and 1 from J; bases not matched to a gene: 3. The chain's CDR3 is CASSQAGGTDTQYF. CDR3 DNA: TGTGCCAGCAGCCAGGCGGGGGGCACAGATACGCAGTATTTT. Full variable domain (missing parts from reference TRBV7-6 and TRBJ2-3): GAGVSQSPRYKVTKRGQDVALRCDPISGHVSLYWYRQALGQGPEFLTYFNYEAQQDKSGLPNDRFSAERPEGSISTLTIQRTEQRDSAMYRCASSQAGGTDTQYFGPGTRLTVL.

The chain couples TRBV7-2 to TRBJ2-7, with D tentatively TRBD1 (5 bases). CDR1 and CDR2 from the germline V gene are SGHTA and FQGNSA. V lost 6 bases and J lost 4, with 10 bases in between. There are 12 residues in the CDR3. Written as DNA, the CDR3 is TGTGCCAGCAGTCAGGGATGGTACGAGCAGTACTTC. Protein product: CASSQGWYEQYF.

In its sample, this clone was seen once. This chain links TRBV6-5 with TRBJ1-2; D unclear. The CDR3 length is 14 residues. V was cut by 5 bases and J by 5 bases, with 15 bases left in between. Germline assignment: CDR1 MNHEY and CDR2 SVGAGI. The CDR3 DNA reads TGTGCCAGCAGTCCTGTCGGGGTGGATTATGGCTACACCTTC. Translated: CASSPVGVDYGYTF.

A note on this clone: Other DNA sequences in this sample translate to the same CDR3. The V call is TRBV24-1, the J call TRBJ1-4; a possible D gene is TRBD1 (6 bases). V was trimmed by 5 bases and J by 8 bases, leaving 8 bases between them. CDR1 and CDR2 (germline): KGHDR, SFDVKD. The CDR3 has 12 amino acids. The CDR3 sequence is CATSVRGEKLFF. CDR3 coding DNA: TGTGCCACCAGTGTTAGGGGGGAAAAACTGTTTTTT.

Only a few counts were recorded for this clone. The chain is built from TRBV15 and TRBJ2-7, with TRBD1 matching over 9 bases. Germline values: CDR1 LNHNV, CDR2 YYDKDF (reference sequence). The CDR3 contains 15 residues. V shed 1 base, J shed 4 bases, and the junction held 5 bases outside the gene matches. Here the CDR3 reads CATSRGTGQGYEQYF. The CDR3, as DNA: TGTGCCACCAGCAGAGGAACAGGACAGGGGTACGAGCAGTACTTC.

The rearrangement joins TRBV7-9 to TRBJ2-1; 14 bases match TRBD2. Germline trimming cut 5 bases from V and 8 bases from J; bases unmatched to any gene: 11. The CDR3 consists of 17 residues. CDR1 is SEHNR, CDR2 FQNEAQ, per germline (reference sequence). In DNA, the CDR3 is TGTGCCAGCAGCCCAGAGCGGACTAGCGGGGGGACCCATGAGCAGTTCTTC. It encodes CASSPERTSGGTHEQFF.

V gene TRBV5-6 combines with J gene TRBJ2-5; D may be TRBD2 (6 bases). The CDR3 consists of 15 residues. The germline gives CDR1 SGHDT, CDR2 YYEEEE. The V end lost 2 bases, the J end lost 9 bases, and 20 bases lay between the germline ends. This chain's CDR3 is CASSFGRRERAPQYF. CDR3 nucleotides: TGTGCCAGCAGCTTTGGCAGGAGGGAACGGGCTCCCCAGTACTTC.

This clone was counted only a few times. The CDR3 loop reads CASSSQGPPHSYNSPLHF. The CDR3 DNA reads TGTGCCAGCAGTTCCCAGGGCCCTCCCCACAGCTATAATTCACCCCTCCACTTT. The chain couples TRBV27 to TRBJ1-6; D might be TRBD1 (5 bases). CDR1 and CDR2 (germline): MNHEY, SMNVEV (reference sequence). The CDR3 loop spans 18 amino acids. Trimming pared 4 bases from V and 3 bases from J, leaving 19 bases between.

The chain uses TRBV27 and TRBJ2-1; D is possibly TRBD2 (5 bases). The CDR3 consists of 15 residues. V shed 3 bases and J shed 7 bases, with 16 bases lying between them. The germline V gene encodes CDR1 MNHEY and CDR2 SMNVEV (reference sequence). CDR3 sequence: CASSLTKDSPNEQFF. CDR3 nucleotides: TGTGCCAGCAGTTTGACTAAGGACTCCCCTAATGAGCAGTTCTTC.

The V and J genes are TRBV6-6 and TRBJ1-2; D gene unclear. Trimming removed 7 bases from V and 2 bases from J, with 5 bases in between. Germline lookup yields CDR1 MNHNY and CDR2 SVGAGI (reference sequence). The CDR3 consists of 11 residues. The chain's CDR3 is CASTPNYGYTF. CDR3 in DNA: TGTGCCAGCACCCCGAACTATGGCTACACCTTC.

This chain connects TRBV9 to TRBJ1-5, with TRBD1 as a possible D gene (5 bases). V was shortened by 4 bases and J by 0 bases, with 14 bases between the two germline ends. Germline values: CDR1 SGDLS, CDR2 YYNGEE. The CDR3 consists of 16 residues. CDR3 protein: CASSTGHMDSNQPQHF. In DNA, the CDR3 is TGTGCCAGCAGCACCGGACATATGGATAGCAATCAGCCCCAGCATTTT.